This T cell receptor beta chain was recovered during a study of T cell changes during pregnancy in multiple sclerosis. Libraries were prepared by immunoSEQ multiplex PCR; TCRdb keeps only in-frame clonotypes and omits some of them. The table lists more than 75,000 clones, approximately 94% of them singletons. This clone has a single count. Per the germline V gene, CDR1 is SGHTS and CDR2 is YDEGEE. The CDR3 runs 14 residues. The V end lost 1 base, the J end lost 2 bases, and 8 bases lay between the germline ends. The starting material was peripheral blood, obtained in the third trimester of pregnancy. The V call is TRBV5-8, the J call TRBJ2-3, with a tentative D call TRBD2 (6 bases). This TCR derives from a female donor with multiple sclerosis, enrolled in a pregnancy study. The CDR3 spells CASSLPGDTDTQYF. In DNA, the CDR3 is TGTGCCAGCAGCTTGCCGGGAGACACAGATACGCAGTATTTT.